This T cell receptor beta chain was obtained from a study of cytomegalovirus exposure and HLA in healthy donors. Findings and caveats of the study: The authors listed around 150 TCR beta chains as cytomegalovirus-associated. What was likely a sequencing artifact was a cluster of highly shared sequence variants.

A multiplex PCR was run with 60 Vbeta primers and 13 Jbeta primers. The protocol was immunoSEQ multiplex PCR, while the TCRdb copy is restricted to in-frame clones and leaves out a portion. The sample gives about 280,000 clones, roughly 90% of which show up once; 2% to 3% is in the top ten. The ends lost 2 bases at V and 4 bases at J; junction bases unmatched: 2. CDR3 length equals 13 residues. Germline-derived CDR1 and CDR2 are SEHNR and FQNEAQ (reference sequence). A note on this clone: Its target is unknown.

The chain combines TRBV7-9 with TRBJ2-7; 7 bases map to TRBD1. The source is a woman aged 18-29 years in good health and CMV-seronegative. The sample taken for sequencing was PBMCs. The CDR3 bases are TGTGCCAGCAGCTTAACGACAGGGTACGAGCAGTACTTC. It codes for CASSLTTGYEQYF.